A selection of T cell receptor beta chains follows, all from one sample in a study of long-term antiretroviral therapy in people with HIV. Clones were sequenced by immunoSEQ multiplex PCR, and TCRdb holds only the in-frame ones, with some missing. The repertoire consists of 16,000 or so clones, with 85% occurring once and the leading ten covering roughly 5.2%. The sample consisted of unsorted PBMCs, taken 0.5 years after starting antiretroviral therapy. The receptor set was obtained from a woman in her thirties or forties with HIV. CDR3s include the opening cysteine and the closing phenylalanine or tryptophan. The order of the fields is clone size, V gene, J gene, D gene, CDR3 protein, CDR3 DNA. D genes are given only for firm matches. A clone size is listed for some rows: how often the clone was seen (once, few, many), or a class if it is expanded.

abundance: -
v_gene: TRBV28
j_gene: TRBJ1-2
d_gene: -
CDR3aa: CASRPSDNINYGYTF
CDR3nt: TGTGCCAGCAGACCGTCGGACAATATTAACTATGGCTACACCTTC

abundance: once
v_gene: TRBV4-1
j_gene: TRBJ2-3
d_gene: TRBD1
CDR3aa: CASSQVGGQLDTQYF
CDR3nt: TGCGCCAGCAGCCAAGTAGGGGGACAGCTAGATACGCAGTATTTT

abundance: -
v_gene: TRBV9
j_gene: TRBJ2-6
d_gene: -
CDR3aa: CASTQTTGANVLTF
CDR3nt: TGTGCCAGCACACAGACCACTGGGGCCAACGTCCTGACTTTC

abundance: -
v_gene: TRBV7-2
j_gene: TRBJ2-1
d_gene: -
CDR3aa: CASSLAGHNEQFF
CDR3nt: TGTGCCAGCAGCTTAGCGGGTCACAATGAGCAGTTCTTC

abundance: once
v_gene: TRBV2
j_gene: TRBJ2-1
d_gene: -
CDR3aa: CASDELVGRGEQFF
CDR3nt: TGTGCCAGCGACGAACTAGTTGGTCGGGGTGAGCAGTTCTTC

abundance: -
v_gene: TRBV11-3
j_gene: TRBJ2-2
d_gene: TRBD1
CDR3aa: CASSRTGGSGELFF
CDR3nt: TGTGCCAGCAGCCGGACAGGGGGGTCCGGGGAGCTGTTTTTT

abundance: -
v_gene: TRBV7-2
j_gene: TRBJ2-7
d_gene: -
CDR3aa: CASSQDGSSYEQYF
CDR3nt: TGTGCCAGCAGCCAGGACGGGAGCTCCTACGAGCAGTACTTC

abundance: -
v_gene: TRBV7-8
j_gene: TRBJ1-2
d_gene: -
CDR3aa: CASGGANYGYTF
CDR3nt: TGTGCCAGCGGGGGAGCTAACTATGGCTACACCTTC

abundance: -
v_gene: TRBV5-1
j_gene: TRBJ2-5
d_gene: TRBD2
CDR3aa: CASSLGLAGGLEETQYF
CDR3nt: TGCGCCAGCAGCTTGGGCCTCGCGGGGGGGCTTGAAGAGACCCAGTACTTC

abundance: -
v_gene: TRBV7-9
j_gene: TRBJ2-1
d_gene: TRBD2
CDR3aa: CASSSGLARVYNEQFF
CDR3nt: TGTGCCAGCAGCTCGGGACTAGCGCGAGTATACAATGAGCAGTTCTTC

abundance: -
v_gene: TRBV7-9
j_gene: TRBJ2-3
d_gene: -
CDR3aa: CASSPQGTPDTQYF
CDR3nt: TGTGCCAGCAGCCCGCAGGGGACCCCAGATACGCAGTATTTT

abundance: -
v_gene: TRBV7-2
j_gene: TRBJ2-2
d_gene: TRBD2
CDR3aa: CASSFGTRAGELFF
CDR3nt: TGTGCCAGCAGCTTCGGGACTAGGGCCGGGGAGCTGTTTTTT

abundance: -
v_gene: TRBV10-3
j_gene: TRBJ2-7
d_gene: -
CDR3aa: CAISSPLTGTPSEIYEQYF
CDR3nt: TGTGCCATCAGCTCACCTTTGACCGGGACACCTTCGGAAATCTACGAGCAGTACTTC

abundance: -
v_gene: TRBV19
j_gene: TRBJ2-1
d_gene: TRBD2
CDR3aa: CASSYSGYGVEQFF
CDR3nt: TGTGCCAGTAGCTATAGCGGGTATGGAGTTGAGCAGTTCTTC

abundance: once
v_gene: TRBV5-1
j_gene: TRBJ2-7
d_gene: -
CDR3aa: CASSLVQGTYEQYF
CDR3nt: TGCGCCAGCAGCTTGGTGCAGGGGACCTACGAGCAGTACTTC

abundance: -
v_gene: TRBV5-1
j_gene: TRBJ2-3
d_gene: TRBD1
CDR3aa: CASSLPLTGVDTQYF
CDR3nt: TGCGCCAGCAGCTTGCCTCTAACAGGGGTGGATACGCAGTATTTT

abundance: -
v_gene: TRBV13
j_gene: TRBJ1-2
d_gene: -
CDR3aa: CASSLGGKDNYGYTF
CDR3nt: TGTGCCAGCAGCTTAGGGGGTAAGGATAACTATGGCTACACCTTC